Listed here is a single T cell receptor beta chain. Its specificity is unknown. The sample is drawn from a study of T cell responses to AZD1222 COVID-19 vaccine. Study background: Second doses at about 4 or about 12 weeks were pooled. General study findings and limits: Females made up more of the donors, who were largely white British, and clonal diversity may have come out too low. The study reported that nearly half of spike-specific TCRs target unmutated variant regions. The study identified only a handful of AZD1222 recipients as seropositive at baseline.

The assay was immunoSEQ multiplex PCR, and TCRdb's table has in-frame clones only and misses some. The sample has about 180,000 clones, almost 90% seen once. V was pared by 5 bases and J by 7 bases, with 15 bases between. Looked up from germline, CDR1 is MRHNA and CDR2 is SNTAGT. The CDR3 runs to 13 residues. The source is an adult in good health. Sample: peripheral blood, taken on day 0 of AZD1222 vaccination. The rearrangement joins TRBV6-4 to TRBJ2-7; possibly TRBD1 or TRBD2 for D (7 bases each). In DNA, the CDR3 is TGTGCCAGCAGTAACCGACAGGGAGGGGAGCAGTACTTC. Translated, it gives CASSNRQGGEQYF.